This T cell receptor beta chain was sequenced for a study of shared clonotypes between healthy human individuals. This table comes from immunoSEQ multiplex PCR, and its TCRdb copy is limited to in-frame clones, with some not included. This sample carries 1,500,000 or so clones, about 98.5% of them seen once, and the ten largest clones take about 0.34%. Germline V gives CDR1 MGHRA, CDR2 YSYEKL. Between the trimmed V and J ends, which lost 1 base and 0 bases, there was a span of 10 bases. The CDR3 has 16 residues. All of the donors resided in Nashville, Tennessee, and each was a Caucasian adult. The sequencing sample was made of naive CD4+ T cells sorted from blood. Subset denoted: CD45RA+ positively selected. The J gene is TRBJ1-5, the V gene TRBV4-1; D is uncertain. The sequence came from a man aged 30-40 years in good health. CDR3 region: CASSQAPGISNQPQHF. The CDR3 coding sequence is TGCGCCAGCAGCCAAGCCCCGGGGATTAGCAATCAGCCCCAGCATTTT.